Below are 24 T cell receptor beta chains sequenced from a single sample in a study of cytomegalovirus exposure and HLA in healthy donors. PCR primers comprised 60 Vbeta and 13 Jbeta primers. TCRdb keeps only in-frame clones here, not all; method: immunoSEQ multiplex PCR. Of 150,000 to 200,000 clones detected, 70% to 80% appear once; the ten largest clones hold just over 2%. Material for sequencing was PBMCs. The receptors were gathered from a woman aged 30 to 39 in good health and CMV-seropositive.

This chain connects TRBV4-3 to TRBJ2-1, with 11 bases fitting TRBD2. The CDR3 length is 16 residues. The germline V gene encodes CDR1 LGHNA and CDR2 YSLEER. The V segment lost 1 base and the J segment 4 bases; nucleotides outside the gene matches: 3. The CDR3 region is CASSQVAGGGYNEQFF. DNA for the CDR3: TGCGCCAGCAGCCAAGTAGCGGGAGGGGGTTACAATGAGCAGTTCTTC.

The CDR3 DNA follows: TGTGCCAGCGGCCACCGGGTACGCGGAGCTTTCTTT. Residues: CASGHRVRGAFF. The V call is TRBV6-1, the J call TRBJ1-1; D remains ambiguous. V was cut by 8 bases and J by 10 bases, with 17 bases left in between. This CDR3 has 12 amino acids. In germline, CDR1 is MNHNS, CDR2 SASEGT.

The chain combines TRBV7-2 with TRBJ2-7, with 8 bases aligning to TRBD2. CDR1 is SGHTA, CDR2 FQGNSA, per germline. The CDR3 contains 15 residues. The trim removed 5 bases at V and 5 bases at J, leaving 11 bases unmatched. The CDR3 sequence: CASSQGLGGSHEQYF. Here the CDR3 DNA reads TGTGCCAGCAGCCAGGGACTAGGCGGGAGCCACGAGCAGTACTTC.

The chain has TRBV19 and TRBJ2-7, with D possibly being TRBD1 (5 bases). The CDR3 extends over 15 amino acids. CDR1 and CDR2 from the germline V gene are LNHDA and SQIVND (reference sequence). Trimming cost V 6 bases and J 2 bases, with 17 bases left between them. CDR3 bases: TGTGCCAGTAGCCCCCTGGGGCTCGCAACCTACGAGCAGTACTTC. Translated, it gives CASSPLGLATYEQYF.

The chain joins TRBV7-9 to TRBJ2-7; 11 bases are a match to TRBD1. J was trimmed by 5 bases and V by 5 bases; bases with no gene match: 14. Germline V gene data show CDR1 as SEHNR and CDR2 as FQNEAQ (reference sequence). The CDR3 is 17 amino acids. DNA of the CDR3: TGTGCCAGCAGCCCTCCCGGTCGGGACAGGGGGGACCACGAGCAGTACTTC. It translates to CASSPPGRDRGDHEQYF.

This chain joins TRBV21-1 and TRBJ2-7; the table calls TRBD2, which could not be checked here. TRBV21-1 is an annotated pseudogene. The CDR3 extends over 17 amino acids. CDR3: CASSKWYPSCTSYEQYF. The CDR3 bases are TGTGCCAGCAGCAAATGGTACCCGTCGTGTACTTCCTACGAGCAGTACTTC.

In DNA, the CDR3 is TGTGCCATCAGTCCCGGGACAGGGTACGAGCAGTACTTC. This gives the protein CAISPGTGYEQYF. J is TRBJ2-7 and V is TRBV10-3; 9 bases line up with TRBD1. The CDR3 loop spans 13 amino acids. V lost 5 bases and J lost 4; bases outside the gene matches: 3. Germline assignment: CDR1 ENHRY and CDR2 SYGVKD.

The gene calls are TRBV6-5 and TRBJ2-7; D gene uncertain. V shed 7 bases and J shed 0 bases, with 13 bases lying between them. In germline, CDR1 is MNHEY, CDR2 SVGAGI. There are 14 residues in the CDR3. Here the CDR3 reads CASTLSQSSYEQYF. The CDR3 nucleotides read TGTGCCAGCACCCTATCTCAAAGCTCCTACGAGCAGTACTTC.

The chain has TRBV25-1 and TRBJ2-7, with D uncertain. Germline CDR1 MGHDK, CDR2 SYGVNS. V gave up 5 bases and J gave up 4 bases, with 15 bases separating them. The CDR3 has 14 amino acids. In DNA form, the CDR3 reads TGTGCCAGCAGTTCATATCCACAAGAATACGAGCAGTACTTC. Protein product: CASSSYPQEYEQYF.

V usage is TRBV19 and J usage is TRBJ1-1; TRBD1 agrees at 12 bases. The CDR3 sequence is 18 residues long. Germline V gene data show CDR1 as LNHDA and CDR2 as SQIVND (reference sequence). Trimming took 2 bases from V and 1 from J; bases not matched to a gene: 8. CDR3 nucleotides: TGTGCCAGTAGTATATCTCCGGGACAGGGGGCTGGGAACACTGAAGCTTTCTTT. Amino acids: CASSISPGQGAGNTEAFF.

The chain is built from TRBV29-1 and TRBJ1-4; 10 bases match TRBD1. After removal of 0 bases from V and 5 bases from J, the junction contained 3 bases not matched to a gene. Germline lookup yields CDR1 SQVTM and CDR2 ANQGSEA. The CDR3 is made up of 15 amino acids. The CDR3 coding sequence is TGCAGCGTTGAAGACCCGGACAGGGGGAATGAAAAACTGTTTTTT. Protein: CSVEDPDRGNEKLFF.

The chain is built from TRBV19 and TRBJ2-7, with 12 bases lining up with TRBD1. The CDR3 extends over 16 amino acids. The germline V gene has CDR1 LNHDA and CDR2 SQIVND (reference sequence). With 3 bases clipped from V and 7 bases from J, the junction kept 10 bases outside the gene matches. The CDR3 coding sequence is TGTGCCAGTAGTATTCTAACCGGGACAGGGGGCAAGGAGCAGTACTTC. Its translation is CASSILTGTGGKEQYF. Full variable domain (missing parts from reference TRBV19 and TRBJ2-7): DGGITQSPKYLFRKEGQNVTLSCEQNLNHDAMYWYRQDPGQGLRLIYYSQIVNDFQKGDIAEGYSVSREKKESFPLTVTSAQKNPTAFYLCASSILTGTGGKEQYFGPGTRLTVT.

The CDR3 spells CASSSRLAGGEREQYF. The CDR3 nucleotides read TGTGCCAGCTCATCCCGACTAGCGGGAGGTGAGCGGGAGCAGTACTTC. V and J are TRBV18 and TRBJ2-7, with TRBD2 matching over 13 bases. This CDR3 contains 16 residues. In germline, CDR1 is KGHSH, CDR2 LQKENI. V lost 5 bases and J lost 7; bases outside the gene matches: 11. Supplemented by reference TRBV18 and TRBJ2-7, the full variable domain reads NAGVMQNPRHLVRRRGQEARLRCSPMKGHSHVYWYRQLPEEGLKFMVYLQKENIIDESGMPKERFSAEFPKEGPSILRIQQVVRGDSAAYFCASSSRLAGGEREQYFGPGTRLTVT.

The chain links TRBV2 to TRBJ1-3, with D perhaps matching TRBD1 (6 bases). This CDR3 has 15 residues. Per germline, CDR1 SNHLY and CDR2 FYNNEI. With 5 bases removed from V and 0 bases from J, the gap between germline ends came to 11 bases. Here the CDR3 reads CASSTQGLSGNTIYF. The CDR3 coding sequence is TGTGCCAGCAGTACACAGGGCCTCTCTGGAAACACCATATATTTT.

This clone was seen a single time. The gene calls are TRBV28 and TRBJ1-1; 8 nucleotides line up with TRBD1. With 2 bases clipped from V and 6 bases from J, the junction kept 5 bases outside the gene matches. Germline lookup yields CDR1 MDHEN and CDR2 SYDVKM. CDR3 length equals 14 residues. CDR3 sequence: CASSLAGTGSEAFF. The CDR3 nucleotides are TGTGCCAGCAGTTTAGCCGGGACAGGCTCTGAAGCTTTCTTT.

This clone has only one observation. The chain is built from TRBV5-1 and TRBJ2-2; no clear D. The CDR3 runs 15 residues. Looked up from germline, CDR1 is SGHRS and CDR2 is YFSETQ. V shed 3 bases and J shed 6 bases, with 15 bases lying between them. CDR3 in DNA: TGCGCCAGCAGCTCCAATCCATCTATGGCCGGGGAGCTGTTTTTT. Translation gives CASSSNPSMAGELFF.

The rearrangement links TRBV11-2 to TRBJ2-7, with D tentatively TRBD2 (6 bases). Trimming took 4 bases from V and 0 from J, leaving 16 bases between them. Germline loops: CDR1 SGHAT, CDR2 FQNNGV. This CDR3 has 16 residues. The CDR3 sequence: CASSSEARGVSYEQYF. In DNA, the CDR3 is TGTGCCAGCAGCTCGGAGGCGCGGGGAGTCTCCTACGAGCAGTACTTC. The entire variable domain, with the rest obtained from reference TRBV11-2 and TRBJ2-7, is as follows: EAGVAQSPRYKIIEKRQSVAFWCNPISGHATLYWYQQILGQGPKLLIQFQNNGVVDDSQLPKDRFSAERLKGVDSTLKIQPAKLEDSAVYLCASSSEARGVSYEQYFGPGTRLTVT.

The chain links TRBV4-1 to TRBJ1-2, with a possible D match to TRBD1 (6 bases). V was cut by 0 bases and J by 8 bases, with 13 bases left in between. The CDR3 covers 14 residues. Germline lookup yields CDR1 MGHRA and CDR2 YSYEKL. For the CDR3, the DNA is TGCGCCAGCAGCCAAGATCAGGGGTCCCGGGGCTACACCTTC. It encodes CASSQDQGSRGYTF.

V and J are TRBV19 and TRBJ1-6; 11 bases line up with TRBD1. CDR1 and CDR2 from the germline V gene are LNHDA and SQIVND (reference sequence). The CDR3 runs 18 residues. Trimming cost V 3 bases and J 7 bases; bases outside gene matches: 11. The CDR3 sequence is CASSMWRGQGVGNSPLHF. For the CDR3, the DNA is TGTGCCAGTAGTATGTGGAGGGGACAGGGGGTAGGAAATTCACCCCTCCACTTT.

This clone was observed a few times. This rearrangement joins TRBV9 to TRBJ2-5, with 14 nucleotides matching TRBD2. V lost 3 bases, J lost 4 bases, and 8 bases stayed unmatched. Germline CDR1 is SGDLS and CDR2 is YYNGEE. CDR3 length: 17 residues. CDR3: CASSAGTSGSRRETQYF. The CDR3 region has the DNA TGTGCCAGCAGCGCAGGGACTAGCGGGAGTCGTAGAGAGACCCAGTACTTC. The entire variable domain, with the rest obtained from reference TRBV9 and TRBJ2-5, is as follows: DSGVTQTPKHLITATGQRVTLRCSPRSGDLSVYWYQQSLDQGLQFLIQYYNGEERAKGNILERFSAQQFPDLHSELNLSSLELGDSALYFCASSAGTSGSRRETQYFGPGTRLLVL.

This rearrangement joins TRBV6-5 to TRBJ2-1; D perhaps matches TRBD1 (6 bases). This CDR3 spans 15 amino acids. Germline assignment: CDR1 MNHEY and CDR2 SVGAGI. Trimming removed 6 bases at V and 7 bases at J, with 19 bases between. In DNA, the CDR3 is TGTGCCAGCAGCCACTGGGAACAGGGTCAAAATGAGCAGTTCTTC. It specifies CASSHWEQGQNEQFF.

The rearrangement links TRBV7-2 to TRBJ2-3; TRBD1 agrees at 7 bases. Germline V gene data show CDR1 as SGHTA and CDR2 as FQGNSA. The CDR3 contains 15 residues. Unmatched junction bases numbered 8, after V lost 2 bases and J lost 6 bases. In DNA, the CDR3 is TGTGCCAGCAGCTTAAGGGGGCCGACGGAGGATACGCAGTATTTT. Translated, it gives CASSLRGPTEDTQYF.

The chain carries TRBV30 and TRBJ2-3; 8 bases map to TRBD2. V was clipped by 0 bases and J by 1 base; unmatched bases: 9. Per germline, CDR1 GTSNPN and CDR2 SVGIG (reference sequence). This CDR3 spans 17 amino acids. CDR3 protein: CAWSVLGFGRGTDTQYF. CDR3 nucleotide sequence: TGTGCCTGGAGTGTACTGGGGTTCGGGAGGGGCACAGATACGCAGTATTTT. Based on the CDR3 plus reference TRBV30 and TRBJ2-3, the full variable domain is SQTIHQWPATLVQPVGSPLSLECTVEGTSNPNLYWYRQAAGRGLQLLFYSVGIGQISSEVPQNLSASRPQDRQFILSSKKLLLSDSGFYLCAWSVLGFGRGTDTQYFGPGTRLTVL.

This chain links TRBV5-1 with TRBJ1-6; TRBD1 agrees at 7 bases. The germline gives CDR1 SGHRS, CDR2 YFSETQ. The junction had 5 bases not matched to a gene; V was cut back by 4 bases and J by 10 bases. The length of the CDR3 is 13 residues. CDR3 sequence (DNA): TGCGCCAGCAGCCGGGACAGCGAATCACCCCTCCACTTT. This sequence encodes CASSRDSESPLHF. The full variable domain, completed using reference TRBV5-1 and TRBJ1-6, is KAGVTQTPRYLIKTRGQQVTLSCSPISGHRSVSWYQQTPGQGLQFLFEYFSETQRNKGNFPGRFSGRQFSNSRSEMNVSTLELGDSALYLCASSRDSESPLHFGNGTRLTVT.